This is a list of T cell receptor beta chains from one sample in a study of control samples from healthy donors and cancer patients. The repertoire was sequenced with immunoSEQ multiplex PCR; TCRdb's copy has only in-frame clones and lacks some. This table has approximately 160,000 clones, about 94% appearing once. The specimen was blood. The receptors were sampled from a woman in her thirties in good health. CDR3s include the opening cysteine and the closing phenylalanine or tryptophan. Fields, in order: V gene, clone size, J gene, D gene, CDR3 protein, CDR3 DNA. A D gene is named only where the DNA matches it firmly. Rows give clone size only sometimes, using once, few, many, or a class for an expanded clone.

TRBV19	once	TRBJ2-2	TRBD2	CASRGLARTGELFF	TGTGCCAGTAGAGGACTAGCGAGGACCGGGGAGCTGTTTTTT
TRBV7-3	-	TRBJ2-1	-	CASSLSGGYEQFF	TGTGCCAGCAGCTTAAGTGGGGGGTATGAGCAGTTCTTC
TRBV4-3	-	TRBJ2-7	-	CASSQAMVQSYEQYF	TGCGCCAGCAGCCAAGCGATGGTACAGTCCTACGAGCAGTACTTC
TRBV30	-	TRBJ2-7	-	CAWSVAAGEQYF	TGTGCCTGGAGTGTTGCGGCCGGGGAGCAGTACTTC
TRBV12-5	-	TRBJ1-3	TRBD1	CASGQDRLFSGNTIYF	TGTGCTAGTGGTCAGGACAGGTTGTTCTCTGGAAACACCATATATTTT
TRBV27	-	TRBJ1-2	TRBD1	CASSTRTGTNYGYTF	TGTGCCAGCAGTACAAGGACAGGGACTAACTATGGCTACACCTTC
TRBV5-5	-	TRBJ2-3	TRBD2	CASSLDKREGSSYADTQYF	TGTGCCAGCAGCTTAGATAAGCGGGAGGGCTCTTCATACGCGGATACGCAGTATTTT
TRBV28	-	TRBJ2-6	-	CASSLSGRTAALALFSGANVLTF	TGTGCCAGCAGTTTATCGGGTCGGACAGCCGCCTTGGCTCTTTTCTCTGGGGCCAACGTCCTGACTTTC
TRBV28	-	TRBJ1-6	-	CASRGQGTSPLHF	TGTGCCAGCCGCGGGCAGGGGACGTCACCCCTCCACTTT
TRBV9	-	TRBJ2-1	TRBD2	CASSVPTSGNNEQFF	TGTGCCAGCAGCGTACCTACTAGCGGTAACAATGAGCAGTTCTTC
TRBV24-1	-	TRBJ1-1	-	CATSEYGDEAFF	TGTGCCACCAGTGAGTACGGGGATGAAGCTTTCTTT
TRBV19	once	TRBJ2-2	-	CASSIGGTTGELFF	TGTGCCAGTAGTATAGGTGGTACTACCGGGGAGCTGTTTTTT
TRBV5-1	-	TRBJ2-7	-	CASSTQLPGRSYEQYF	TGCGCCAGCAGCACCCAACTTCCCGGGCGCTCCTACGAGCAGTACTTC
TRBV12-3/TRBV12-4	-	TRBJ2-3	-	CASSLWGPDTQYF	TGTGCCAGCAGTTTATGGGGGCCAGATACGCAGTATTTT
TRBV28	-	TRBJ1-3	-	CASSFPRPEGNTIYF	TGTGCCAGCAGTTTTCCCCGCCCGGAAGGAAACACCATATATTTT
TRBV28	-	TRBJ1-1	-	CASYRNTEAFF	TGTGCCAGCTACAGAAACACTGAAGCTTTCTTT
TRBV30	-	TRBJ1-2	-	CAWGIGSYGYTF	TGTGCCTGGGGGATCGGATCCTATGGCTACACCTTC
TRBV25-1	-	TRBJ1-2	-	CASQSTANYGYTF	TGTGCCAGCCAATCGACAGCTAACTATGGCTACACCTTC
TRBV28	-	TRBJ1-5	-	CASSLAPQPQHF	TGTGCCAGCAGTTTAGCCCCCCAGCCCCAGCATTTT
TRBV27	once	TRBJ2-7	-	CASSRDTVGYEQYF	TGTGCCAGTAGCCGGGACACCGTCGGCTACGAGCAGTACTTC
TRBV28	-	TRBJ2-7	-	CASSLFWEQYF	TGTGCCAGCAGTCTCTTCTGGGAGCAGTACTTC
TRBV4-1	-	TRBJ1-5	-	CASSQVLGKGPQHF	TGCGCCAGCAGCCAAGTGCTGGGAAAGGGGCCCCAGCATTTT